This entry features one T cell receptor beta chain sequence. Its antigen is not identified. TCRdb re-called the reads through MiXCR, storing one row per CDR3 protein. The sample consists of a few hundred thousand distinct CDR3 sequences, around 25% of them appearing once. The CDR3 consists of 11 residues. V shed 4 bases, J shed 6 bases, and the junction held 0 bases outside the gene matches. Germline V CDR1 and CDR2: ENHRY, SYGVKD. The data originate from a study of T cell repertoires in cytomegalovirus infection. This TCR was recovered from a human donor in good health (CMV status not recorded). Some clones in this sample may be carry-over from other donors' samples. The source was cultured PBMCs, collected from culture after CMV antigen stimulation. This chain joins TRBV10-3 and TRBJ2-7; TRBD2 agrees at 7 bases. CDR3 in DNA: TGTGCCATCAGTGCGGGGGGCGAGCAGTACGTC. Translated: CAISAGGEQYV.